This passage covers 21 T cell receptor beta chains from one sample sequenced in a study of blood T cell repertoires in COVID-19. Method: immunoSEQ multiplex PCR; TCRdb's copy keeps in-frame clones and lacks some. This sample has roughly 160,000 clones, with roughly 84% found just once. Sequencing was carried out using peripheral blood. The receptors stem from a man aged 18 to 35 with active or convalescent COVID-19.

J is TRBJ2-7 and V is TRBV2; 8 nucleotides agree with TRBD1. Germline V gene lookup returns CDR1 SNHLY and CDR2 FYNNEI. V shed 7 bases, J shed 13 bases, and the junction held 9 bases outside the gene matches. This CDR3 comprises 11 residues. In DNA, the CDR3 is TGTGCCAGCATAACAGGGGGTGTAGTATACTTC. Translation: CASITGGVVYF.

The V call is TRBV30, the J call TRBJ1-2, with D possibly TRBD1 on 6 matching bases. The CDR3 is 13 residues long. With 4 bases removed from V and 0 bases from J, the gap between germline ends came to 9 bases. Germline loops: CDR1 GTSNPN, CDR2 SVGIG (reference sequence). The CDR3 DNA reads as TGTGCCTGGATCAGGACAGCTAACTATGGCTACACCTTC. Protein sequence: CAWIRTANYGYTF.

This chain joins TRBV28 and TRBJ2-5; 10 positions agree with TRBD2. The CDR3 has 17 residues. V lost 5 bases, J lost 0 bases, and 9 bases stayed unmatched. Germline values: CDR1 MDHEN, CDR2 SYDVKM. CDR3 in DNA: TGTGCCAGCAGTACCCTTCGGACTAGCGGCAACCAAGAGACCCAGTACTTC. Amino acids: CASSTLRTSGNQETQYF.

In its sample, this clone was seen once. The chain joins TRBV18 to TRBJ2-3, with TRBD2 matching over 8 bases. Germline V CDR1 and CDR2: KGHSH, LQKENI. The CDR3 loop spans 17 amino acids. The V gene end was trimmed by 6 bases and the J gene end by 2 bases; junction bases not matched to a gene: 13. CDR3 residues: CASSYPGGRRATDTQYF. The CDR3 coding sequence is TGTGCCAGCTCTTATCCCGGCGGGAGGAGGGCCACAGATACGCAGTATTTT.

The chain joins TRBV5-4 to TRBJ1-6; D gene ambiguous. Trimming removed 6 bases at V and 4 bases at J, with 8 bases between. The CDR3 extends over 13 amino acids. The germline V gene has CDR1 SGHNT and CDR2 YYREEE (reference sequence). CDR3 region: CASKADYNSPLHF. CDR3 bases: TGTGCCAGCAAAGCGGATTATAATTCACCCCTCCACTTT.

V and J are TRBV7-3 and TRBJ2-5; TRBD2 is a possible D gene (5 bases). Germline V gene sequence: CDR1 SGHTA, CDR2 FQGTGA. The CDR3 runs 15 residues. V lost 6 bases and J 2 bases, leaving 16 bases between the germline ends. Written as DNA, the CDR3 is TGTGCCAGCAGGGCCGGGAATGTTGTGCAAGAGACCCAGTACTTC. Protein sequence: CASRAGNVVQETQYF. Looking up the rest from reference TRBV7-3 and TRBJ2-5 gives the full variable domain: GAGVSQTPSNKVTEKGKYVELRCDPISGHTALYWYRQSLGQGPEFLIYFQGTGAADDSGLPNDRFFAVRPEGSVSTLKIQRTERGDSAVYLCASRAGNVVQETQYFGPGTRLLVL.

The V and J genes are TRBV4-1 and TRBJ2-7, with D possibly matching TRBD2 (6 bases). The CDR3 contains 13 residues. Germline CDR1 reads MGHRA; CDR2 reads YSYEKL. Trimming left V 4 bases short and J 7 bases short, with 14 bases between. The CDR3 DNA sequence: TGCGCCAGCAGCCCTCCGGGGGTTCCTGAGCAGTACTTC. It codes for CASSPPGVPEQYF.

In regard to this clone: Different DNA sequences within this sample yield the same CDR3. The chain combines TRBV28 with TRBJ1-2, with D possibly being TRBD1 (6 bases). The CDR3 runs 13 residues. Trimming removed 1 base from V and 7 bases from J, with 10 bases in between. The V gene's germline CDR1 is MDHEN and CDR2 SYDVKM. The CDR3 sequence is CASSLLGAGGYTF. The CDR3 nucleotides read TGTGCCAGCAGTTTATTGGGGGCTGGTGGCTACACCTTC.

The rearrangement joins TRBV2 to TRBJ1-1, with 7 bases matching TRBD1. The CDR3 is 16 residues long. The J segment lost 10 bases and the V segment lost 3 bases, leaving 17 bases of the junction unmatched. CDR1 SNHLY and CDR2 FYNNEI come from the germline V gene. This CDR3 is CASSEAGGFKVFGAFF. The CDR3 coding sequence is TGTGCCAGCAGTGAGGCAGGGGGATTTAAGGTTTTCGGAGCTTTCTTT.

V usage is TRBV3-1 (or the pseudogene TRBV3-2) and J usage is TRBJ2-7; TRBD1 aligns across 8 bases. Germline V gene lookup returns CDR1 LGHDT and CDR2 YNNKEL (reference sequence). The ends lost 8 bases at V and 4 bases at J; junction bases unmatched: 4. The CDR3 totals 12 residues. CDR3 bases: TGTGCCAGCTCAGGGGGCGCTTACGAGCAGTACTTC. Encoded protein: CASSGGAYEQYF.

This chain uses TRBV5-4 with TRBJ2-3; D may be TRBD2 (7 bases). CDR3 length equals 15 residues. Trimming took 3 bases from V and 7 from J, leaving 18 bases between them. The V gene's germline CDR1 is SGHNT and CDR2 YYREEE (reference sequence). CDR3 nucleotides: TGTGCCAGCAGCTGGGAGGGGGGGCGCACGAATACGCAGTATTTT. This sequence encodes CASSWEGGRTNTQYF.

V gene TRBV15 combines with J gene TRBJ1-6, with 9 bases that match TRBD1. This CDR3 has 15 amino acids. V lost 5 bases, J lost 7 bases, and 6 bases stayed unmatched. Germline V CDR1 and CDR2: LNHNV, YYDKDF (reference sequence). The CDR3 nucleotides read TGTGCCACCAGCGAATGGACAGGGGAGAATTCACCCCTCCACTTT. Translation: CATSEWTGENSPLHF.

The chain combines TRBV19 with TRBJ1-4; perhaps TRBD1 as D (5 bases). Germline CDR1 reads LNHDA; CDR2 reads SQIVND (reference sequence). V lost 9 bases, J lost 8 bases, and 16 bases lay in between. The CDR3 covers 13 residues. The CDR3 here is CASSGTGGEKLFF. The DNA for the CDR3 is TGTGCCAGCTCCGGGACCGGGGGGGAAAAACTGTTTTTT.

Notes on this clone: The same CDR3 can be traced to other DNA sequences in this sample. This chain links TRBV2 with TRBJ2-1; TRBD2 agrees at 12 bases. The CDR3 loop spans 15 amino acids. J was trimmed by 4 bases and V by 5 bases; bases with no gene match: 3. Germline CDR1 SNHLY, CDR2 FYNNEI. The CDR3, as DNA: TGTGCCAGCAGTAGGACTAGCGGGACATACAATGAGCAGTTCTTC. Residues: CASSRTSGTYNEQFF.

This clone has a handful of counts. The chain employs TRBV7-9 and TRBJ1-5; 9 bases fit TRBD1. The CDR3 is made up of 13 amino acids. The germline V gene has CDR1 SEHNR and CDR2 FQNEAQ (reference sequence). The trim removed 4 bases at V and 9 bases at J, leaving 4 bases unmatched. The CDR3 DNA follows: TGTGCCAGCAGCTCGGGACAGGGCACGCCCCAGCATTTT. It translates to CASSSGQGTPQHF.

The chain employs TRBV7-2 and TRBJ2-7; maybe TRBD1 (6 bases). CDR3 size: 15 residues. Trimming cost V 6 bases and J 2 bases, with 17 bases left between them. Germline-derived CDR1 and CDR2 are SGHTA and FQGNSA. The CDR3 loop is CASSPQPGATYEQYF. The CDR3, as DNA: TGTGCCAGCAGTCCACAACCAGGGGCGACCTACGAGCAGTACTTC.

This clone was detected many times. The CDR3 reads CASSVVPDRGSDYGYTF. Here the CDR3 DNA reads TGTGCCAGCAGCGTAGTCCCGGACAGGGGTTCCGACTATGGCTACACCTTC. The chain joins TRBV9 to TRBJ1-2; TRBD1 matches 9 bases. CDR1 and CDR2 from the germline V gene are SGDLS and YYNGEE. The CDR3 contains 17 residues. V dropped 0 bases and J dropped 3; count of bases not matched to a gene: 9.

The CDR3 coding sequence is TGTGCCAGGATAATCGGGACTAACCATTCACCCCTCCACTTT. Amino acid sequence: CARIIGTNHSPLHF. The V call is TRBV19, the J call TRBJ1-6; a possible D gene is TRBD1 (5 bases). The CDR3 is made up of 14 amino acids. Trimming stripped 9 bases from V and 8 bases from J, with 17 bases between. The germline CDR1 and CDR2 sequences are LNHDA and SQIVND (reference sequence).

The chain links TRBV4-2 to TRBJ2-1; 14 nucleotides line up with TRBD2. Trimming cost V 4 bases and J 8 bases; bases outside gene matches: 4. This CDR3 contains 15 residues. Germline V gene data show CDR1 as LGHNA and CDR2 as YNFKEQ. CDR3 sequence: CASSPGLAGVYEQFF. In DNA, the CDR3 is TGTGCCAGCAGCCCGGGACTAGCGGGAGTGTATGAGCAGTTCTTC.

CDR3 protein: CASKGGWGTPGANTGELFF. The CDR3 DNA follows: TGTGCCAGCAAGGGAGGGTGGGGGACACCGGGCGCGAACACCGGGGAGCTGTTTTTT. The chain is built from TRBV27 and TRBJ2-2; possibly TRBD2 for D (7 bases). This CDR3 region has 19 residues. Trimming left V 7 bases short and J 0 bases short, with 24 bases between. Germline V lookup: CDR1 MNHEY, CDR2 SMNVEV (reference sequence).

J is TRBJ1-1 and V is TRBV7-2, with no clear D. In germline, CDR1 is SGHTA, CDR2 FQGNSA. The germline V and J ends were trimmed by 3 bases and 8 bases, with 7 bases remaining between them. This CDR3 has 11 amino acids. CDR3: CASSFFLEAFF. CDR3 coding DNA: TGTGCCAGCAGCTTCTTCCTGGAAGCTTTCTTT. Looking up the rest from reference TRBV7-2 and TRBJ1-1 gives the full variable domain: GAGVSQSPSNKVTEKGKDVELRCDPISGHTALYWYRQSLGQGLEFLIYFQGNSAPDKSGLPSDRFSAERTGGSVSTLTIQRTQQEDSAVYLCASSFFLEAFFGQGTRLTVV.